This TCR beta chain was captured by sequencing in a study of TIL therapy for anti-PD-1-resistant metastatic lung cancer. Study background: Median tumor mutation burden was under 1.6 mutations per megabase.

The immunoSEQ assay was v3. Sequencing depth was approximately 2 million read pairs for survey level, about 5-6 million for deep. The protocol was immunoSEQ multiplex PCR, while the TCRdb copy is restricted to in-frame clones and leaves out a portion. Seen here are more than 20,000 clones, approximately 63% observed once, and the top ten hold around 15%. The CDR3 has 15 amino acids. The V and J ends lost 7 bases and 5 bases, in that order; junction bases with no gene match: 10. CDR1 is MNHNS and CDR2 is SASEGT in the germline V gene. Described time point: pre-treatment sample, taken before nivolumab and TIL therapy. Pleural nodules or supraclavicular lymph nodes made up most of the excised metastases sampled. Tumors were harvested before any PD-1/PD-L1 blockade. Patients were adults with stage 4 NSCLC.

This TCR was recovered from a woman aged 30-79 years with non-small cell lung cancer. This material consisted of tumor tissue, taken at baseline. The rearrangement uses TRBV6-1 and TRBJ2-5; TRBD1 agrees at 10 bases. In nucleotides, the CDR3 is TGTGCCAGCATCCGACAGGGGGCGCGTCTGGAGACCCAGTACTTC. Protein sequence: CASIRQGARLETQYF.